These T cell receptor beta chains were read from a single sample in a study of shared T cell receptors in the human thymus. Clones were read by immunoSEQ multiplex PCR, and TCRdb kept only the in-frame ones, dropping some. The sample shows roughly 500,000 clones, about 84% of them seen only once. The same specimen was also included in a second study, on human thymus T cells.

The sample taken for sequencing was thymocytes. These TCRs come from a boy under two years old with a congenital heart defect. CDR3s leave out the opening cysteine and the closing phenylalanine or tryptophan. Each record gives: clone size, J gene, V gene, CDR3 length, CDR3 protein. A clone size is listed for some rows: how often the clone was seen (once, few, many), or a class if it is expanded.

>NA|TRBJ1-1|TRBV18|13
ASSPPQGTNTEAF
>NA|TRBJ2-1|TRBV5-4|17
ASSLGLAGGKMSYNEQF
>few|TRBJ2-2|TRBV5-6|14
ASSLEGVLNTGELF
>NA|TRBJ2-7|TRBV4-2|14
ASSRGGALSSYEQY
>NA|TRBJ2-4|TRBV4-3|17
ASSQERLYGRKTKNIQY
>NA|TRBJ2-1|TRBV6-1|17
ASSATGQGAQVVGNEQF
>once|TRBJ1-2|TRBV30|14
AWSADPRQGINGYT
>once|TRBJ2-7|TRBV28|15
ASSRRTSGSLPYEQY
>NA|TRBJ2-5|TRBV20-1|9
SARQGETQY
>NA|NA|TRBV19|12
ASRSAGVFFEQY
>few|TRBJ1-4|TRBV5-8|14
ASSSKDRGGGEKLF
>NA|TRBJ2-1|TRBV9|17
ASSASSSAGDRDYNEQF
>NA|TRBJ1-1|TRBV2|15
ASSKFRGQGAGTEAF
>NA|TRBJ2-3|TRBV6-5|13
ASRLIAGDTDTQY
>NA|TRBJ2-1|TRBV9|12
ASSPRQGMNEQF
>NA|TRBJ2-1|TRBV27|15
ASRGLAGEPAVDEQF
>NA|TRBJ2-1|TRBV7-3|12
ASSPKAGQRGQF
>NA|TRBJ2-2|TRBV18|13
ASSPDRVKTGELF
>NA|TRBJ2-4|TRBV10-2|14
ASSADRGLAKNIQY
>NA|TRBJ2-7|TRBV5-1|13
ASSLGTGAFYEQY
>NA|TRBJ2-1|TRBV27|16
ASGDRGHQRESHNEQF
>NA|TRBJ2-1|TRBV4-3|15
ASSQGRLAGGSPEQF
>NA|TRBJ2-7|TRBV5-6|12
ASSLSGRENEQY
>once|TRBJ2-2|TRBV29-1|12
SVDPGGMSGELF
>few|TRBJ2-5|TRBV27|12
ASSTRPSVETQY
>NA|TRBJ2-5|TRBV10-3|11
ATGTENQETQY
>NA|TRBJ2-5|TRBV5-1|13
ASSFTGGPGETQY
>NA|TRBJ1-3|TRBV19|12
ASSIGSSGNTIY
>few|TRBJ2-7|TRBV6-6|12
ATSTSEGYYEQY
>NA|TRBJ2-1|TRBV29-1|10
SVEGGYNEQF
>NA|TRBJ2-7|TRBV2|12
ASMVWEGTYEQY
>NA|TRBJ2-1|TRBV28|14
ASSFTGSGRTYEQF
>once|TRBJ2-7|TRBV9|14
ASSEGSGTEPIEQY
>NA|TRBJ2-3|TRBV27|11
AVSGRYTDTQY
>NA|TRBJ2-2|TRBV12-5|15
ASGQETSGANTGELF
>NA|TRBJ2-3|TRBV6-1|11
ASQLGLTDTQY
>few|TRBJ2-1|TRBV20-1|9
SARGPFEKF
>NA|TRBJ2-3|TRBV7-3|13
ASSPSGRDTDTQY
>once|TRBJ1-1|TRBV2|15
ASTQRRQGARDTEAF
>few|TRBJ2-2|TRBV10-3|15
AISESRRGFYTGELF
>few|TRBJ2-7|TRBV27|11
ASSSSFTYEQY
>NA|TRBJ1-2|TRBV7-2|18
ASSLAPPHTRGRGNYGYT
>NA|TRBJ1-5|TRBV30|12
AWSSTGLDQPQH
>NA|TRBJ2-1|TRBV27|15
ASSSLGAGALRNEQF
>NA|TRBJ2-4|TRBV25-1|13
ASSEPGSAKNIQY
>NA|TRBJ2-7|TRBV6-5|14
ASSYSGIAGAYEQY
>NA|TRBJ2-7|TRBV1|12
TSSQALAGVEQY
>NA|TRBJ1-2|TRBV6-1|10
ASRGRNYGYT
>NA|TRBJ1-1|TRBV30|11
AWRVTGNTEAF
>NA|TRBJ1-1|TRBV18|17
ASSPTDPTGGRVNTEAF